Shown below are 27 T cell receptor beta chains from a single sample sequenced in a study of cytomegalovirus exposure and HLA in healthy donors. The PCR employed 60 Vbeta primers together with 13 Jbeta primers. Repertoires were generated with immunoSEQ multiplex PCR, while TCRdb's copy carries only in-frame clones and drops some. Found here are about 130,000 clones, under 85% of them singletons; the top ten hold around 1.7%. The sequenced sample was PBMCs. The receptors were sampled from a boy aged 10-17 years in good health and CMV-seronegative.

The rearrangement uses TRBV19 and TRBJ1-5, with unresolved D. Trimming shortened V by 5 bases and J by 7 bases, and 9 bases separated the two germline ends. The CDR3 extends over 12 amino acids. In germline, CDR1 is LNHDA, CDR2 SQIVND (reference sequence). CDR3 loop: CASSPSRQPQHF. The CDR3 nucleotides are TGTGCCAGTAGTCCTTCCAGGCAGCCCCAGCATTTT.

The chain employs TRBV4-1 and TRBJ1-1; D is uncertain. The CDR3 is 12 residues long. The ends were cut back, 3 bases at V and 0 bases at J, with 2 bases in the middle. The germline V gene encodes CDR1 MGHRA and CDR2 YSYEKL. CDR3 region: CASSHMNTEAFF. The CDR3, as DNA: TGCGCCAGCAGCCATATGAACACTGAAGCTTTCTTT.

This clone was seen a handful of times. This sequence joins TRBV4-3 and TRBJ2-7, with D tentatively TRBD1 (6 bases). The CDR3 consists of 15 residues. Trimming shortened V by 4 bases and J by 3 bases, and 16 bases separated the two germline ends. Germline CDR1 is LGHNA and CDR2 is YSLEER. As DNA, the CDR3 is TGCGCCAGCAGCCGAAGTCGACAGGACCACTACGAGCAGTACTTC. Amino acid sequence: CASSRSRQDHYEQYF.

This clone showed up just once. The CDR3 region has the DNA TGTGCCAGCAGCCTCCAACAGGGGGCGTCCAGGCAGTACTTC. Translated: CASSLQQGASRQYF. The chain links TRBV9 to TRBJ2-7, with 9 positions matching TRBD1. There are 14 residues in the CDR3. V shed 4 bases and J 9 bases; nucleotides not matched to a gene: 11. Germline assignment: CDR1 SGDLS and CDR2 YYNGEE.

The chain couples TRBV6-1 to TRBJ2-5, with 14 bases identical to TRBD2. The CDR3 loop spans 15 amino acids. V lost 4 bases, J lost 4 bases, and 2 bases stayed unmatched. Germline V gives CDR1 MNHNS, CDR2 SASEGT. This CDR3 reads CASSGLAGGPETQYF. CDR3 in DNA: TGTGCCAGCAGTGGACTAGCGGGGGGGCCAGAGACCCAGTACTTC.

The V gene is TRBV4-1, the J gene TRBJ1-4, with D maybe TRBD1 (6 bases). In germline, CDR1 is MGHRA, CDR2 YSYEKL. V was trimmed by 0 bases and J by 7 bases, leaving 18 bases between them. The CDR3 is 17 residues long. CDR3: CASSQEGGGADSEKLFF. For the CDR3, the DNA is TGCGCCAGCAGCCAAGAAGGAGGGGGGGCGGATAGTGAAAAACTGTTTTTT.

The chain joins TRBV4-2 to TRBJ2-3, with D perhaps matching TRBD2 (5 bases). Germline V gene lookup returns CDR1 LGHNA and CDR2 YNFKEQ. The CDR3 loop spans 14 amino acids. Trimming removed 3 bases from V and 5 bases from J, with 12 bases in between. CDR3 loop: CASSQTTRGDTQYF. CDR3 sequence (DNA): TGTGCCAGCAGCCAGACGACTCGGGGAGATACGCAGTATTTT.

This clone appeared once. The rearrangement joins TRBV19 to TRBJ2-2, with TRBD2 as a possible D gene (6 bases). Trimming left V 3 bases short and J 0 bases short, with 14 bases between. The CDR3 runs 17 residues. CDR1 is LNHDA, CDR2 SQIVND, per germline (reference sequence). The CDR3 spells CASSIRAGGTNTGELFF. CDR3 nucleotides: TGTGCCAGTAGTATCCGAGCGGGCGGTACGAACACCGGGGAGCTGTTTTTT.

This clone has only one observation. This sample also contains other DNA sequences that code for the same CDR3. The chain employs TRBV9 and TRBJ2-5, with 9 nucleotides matching TRBD1. The CDR3 length is 14 residues. V gave up 4 bases and J gave up 2 bases; unmatched junction bases: 3. Germline lookup yields CDR1 SGDLS and CDR2 YYNGEE. The CDR3 here is CASSTGTGQETQYF. Written as DNA, the CDR3 is TGTGCCAGCAGCACCGGGACAGGGCAAGAGACCCAGTACTTC. Full variable domain (rest looked up from reference TRBV9 and TRBJ2-5): DSGVTQTPKHLITATGQRVTLRCSPRSGDLSVYWYQQSLDQGLQFLIQYYNGEERAKGNILERFSAQQFPDLHSELNLSSLELGDSALYFCASSTGTGQETQYFGPGTRLLVL.

The chain uses TRBV29-1 and TRBJ2-3; 8 positions agree with TRBD2. CDR1 and CDR2 from the germline V gene are SQVTM and ANQGSEA. J was trimmed by 12 bases and V by 0 bases; bases with no gene match: 8. This CDR3 has 13 amino acids. DNA for the CDR3: TGCAGCGTTGAAGACCGCGGCGGGGGGCCCCAGTATTTT. Amino acids: CSVEDRGGGPQYF.

The chain employs TRBV11-1 and TRBJ1-2; D gene ambiguous. The CDR3 has 15 amino acids. The ends were cut back, 5 bases at V and 3 bases at J, with 16 bases in the middle. In germline, CDR1 is SGHAT, CDR2 FQDESV (reference sequence). This CDR3 is CASSPRSTRDYGYTF. The CDR3 bases are TGTGCCAGCAGCCCCCGTTCTACGAGGGACTATGGCTACACCTTC. The entire variable domain, with the rest obtained from reference TRBV11-1 and TRBJ1-2, is as follows: EAEVAQSPRYKITEKSQAVAFWCDPISGHATLYWYRQILGQGPELLVQFQDESVVDDSQLPKDRFSAERLKGVDSTLKIQPAELGDSAMYLCASSPRSTRDYGYTFGSGTRLTVV.

The chain is built from TRBV29-1 and TRBJ2-1; D remains ambiguous. The V gene lost 4 bases and the J gene lost 6 bases, with 13 bases spanning the gap. The germline V gene has CDR1 SQVTM and CDR2 ANQGSEA. The CDR3 has 13 amino acids. For the CDR3, the DNA is TGCAGCGTTGCCCGGCGCCGACTCAATGAGCAGTTCTTC. This encodes CSVARRRLNEQFF.

The chain combines TRBV7-3 with TRBJ2-5; no definite D call. The CDR3 length is 14 residues. CDR1 and CDR2 from the germline V gene are SGHTA and FQGTGA. Trimming removed 1 base at V and 0 bases at J, with 6 bases between. CDR3 sequence: CASSLSRDQETQYF. In DNA form, the CDR3 reads TGTGCCAGCAGCTTAAGCCGGGACCAAGAGACCCAGTACTTC. Supplemented by reference TRBV7-3 and TRBJ2-5, the full variable domain reads GAGVSQTPSNKVTEKGKYVELRCDPISGHTALYWYRQSLGQGPEFLIYFQGTGAADDSGLPNDRFFAVRPEGSVSTLKIQRTERGDSAVYLCASSLSRDQETQYFGPGTRLLVL.

The chain combines TRBV5-1 with TRBJ2-1, with a weak D call TRBD2 (6 bases). Deletions cut 1 base from V and 8 bases from J, with 16 bases between. This CDR3 contains 15 residues. CDR1 is SGHRS and CDR2 is YFSETQ in the germline V gene. This CDR3 is CASSLSGASVDEQFF. The DNA for the CDR3 is TGCGCCAGCAGCTTGTCGGGAGCAAGTGTCGATGAGCAGTTCTTC.

The rearrangement joins TRBV5-1 to TRBJ2-1; D not resolved. CDR3 size: 11 residues. Germline V gene lookup returns CDR1 SGHRS and CDR2 YFSETQ. The germline V and J ends were trimmed by 0 bases and 9 bases, with 4 bases remaining between them. Here the CDR3 DNA reads TGCGCCAGCAGCTTGGACGGTGAGCAGTTCTTC. This translates into CASSLDGEQFF.

The V and J genes are TRBV27 and TRBJ2-7; tentative D call: TRBD2 (6 bases). The V end lost 6 bases, the J end lost 2 bases, and 14 bases lay between the germline ends. This CDR3 comprises 14 residues. Germline CDR1 and CDR2: MNHEY and SMNVEV (reference sequence). The CDR3, as DNA: TGTGCCAGCAGGCCGGGTAGCGGAGCCTACGAGCAGTACTTC. It codes for CASRPGSGAYEQYF.

The rearrangement uses TRBV29-1 and TRBJ1-1; 10 bases are a match to TRBD1. This CDR3 is built from 13 residues. V dropped 7 bases and J dropped 4; count of bases not matched to a gene: 6. Per germline, CDR1 SQVTM and CDR2 ANQGSEA. The DNA for the CDR3 is TGCAGCGCATCGGACAGGGGGTCCACTGAAGCTTTCTTT. Encoded protein: CSASDRGSTEAFF.

This clone occurred once. In DNA, the CDR3 is TGCAGCGTTGAGGGGGGGGCGCGTCAGACCCAGTACTTC. Protein sequence: CSVEGGARQTQYF. This chain uses TRBV29-1 with TRBJ2-5; maybe TRBD2 (7 bases). V shed 3 bases and J shed 6 bases, with 14 bases lying between them. CDR1 SQVTM and CDR2 ANQGSEA come from the germline V gene. This CDR3 is built from 13 residues.

The CDR3 coding sequence is TGTGCCTGCGAGGGTAGCACAGATACGCAGTATTTT. As protein: CACEGSTDTQYF. This chain connects TRBV30 to TRBJ2-3; possible D gene TRBD2, 5 bases. This CDR3 contains 12 residues. Trimming pared 6 bases from V and 0 bases from J, leaving 7 bases between. The germline gives CDR1 GTSNPN, CDR2 SVGIG (reference sequence).

V gene TRBV5-4 combines with J gene TRBJ2-2, with 7 nucleotides matching TRBD1. Germline values: CDR1 SGHNT, CDR2 YYREEE (reference sequence). V dropped 4 bases and J dropped 10; count of bases not matched to a gene: 13. This CDR3 is built from 15 residues. CDR3 residues: CASSPGQSQSEELFF. The CDR3 DNA sequence: TGTGCCAGCAGCCCGGGACAGAGTCAATCCGAGGAGCTGTTTTTT. Looking up the rest from reference TRBV5-4 and TRBJ2-2 gives the full variable domain: ETGVTQSPTHLIKTRGQQVTLRCSSQSGHNTVSWYQQALGQGPQFIFQYYREEENGRGNFPPRFSGLQFPNYSSELNVNALELDDSALYLCASSPGQSQSEELFFGEGSRLTVL.

The J gene is TRBJ2-7, the V gene TRBV6-5, with 7 bases aligning to TRBD1. Per germline, CDR1 MNHEY and CDR2 SVGAGI. The V and J ends lost 2 bases and 3 bases, in that order; junction bases with no gene match: 1. This CDR3 is 13 amino acids long. In DNA form, the CDR3 reads TGTGCCAGCAGTTACGCAGGGGGCTACGAGCAGTACTTC. Encoded protein: CASSYAGGYEQYF.

The rearrangement uses TRBV6-5 and TRBJ2-7; no reliable D call. V lost 0 bases and J 1 base, leaving 7 bases between the germline ends. The CDR3 has 14 residues. Germline values: CDR1 MNHEY, CDR2 SVGAGI. The CDR3 nucleotides read TGTGCCAGCAGTTACTCTCTATTATCCTACGAGCAGTACTTC. It is translated as CASSYSLLSYEQYF.

This chain connects TRBV7-6 to TRBJ2-1; tentative D call: TRBD2 (6 bases). Trimming shortened V by 1 base and J by 4 bases, and 11 bases separated the two germline ends. The length of the CDR3 is 15 residues. Germline-derived CDR1 and CDR2 are SGHVS and FNYEAQ. CDR3 sequence: CASSLDRTTYNEQFF. The CDR3 DNA sequence: TGTGCCAGCAGCTTAGATAGGACTACTTACAATGAGCAGTTCTTC.

The count of this clone is one. The chain combines TRBV6-1 with TRBJ2-1; D is possibly TRBD2 (5 bases). V was pared by 6 bases and J by 5 bases, with 11 bases between. Germline lookup yields CDR1 MNHNS and CDR2 SASEGT. CDR3 size: 13 residues. CDR3 DNA sequence: TGTGCCAGCAGGGATGGACTGAACAATGAGCAGTTCTTC. It translates to CASRDGLNNEQFF.

J is TRBJ1-1 and V is TRBV5-8; D uncertain. Trimming shortened V by 0 bases and J by 0 bases, and 3 bases separated the two germline ends. The CDR3 contains 13 residues. Germline lookup yields CDR1 SGHTS and CDR2 YDEGEE. CDR3 sequence reads: CASSLGVNTEAFF. Written as DNA, the CDR3 is TGTGCCAGCAGCTTGGGAGTGAACACTGAAGCTTTCTTT.

V is TRBV11-2 and J is TRBJ1-4, with a tentative D call TRBD1 (5 bases). This CDR3 spans 14 amino acids. Trimming took 6 bases from V and 7 from J, leaving 15 bases between them. CDR1 SGHAT and CDR2 FQNNGV come from the germline V gene. DNA of the CDR3: TGTGCCAGCAGTCTAGACAGTAGCCGTGAAAAACTGTTTTTT. Translated: CASSLDSSREKLFF.

The rearrangement joins TRBV5-6 to TRBJ2-5; 9 nucleotides line up with TRBD2. CDR3 length: 18 residues. From germline, CDR1 is SGHDT and CDR2 YYEEEE. The J segment lost 1 base and the V segment lost 0 bases, leaving 10 bases of the junction unmatched. The CDR3 DNA sequence: TGTGCCAGCAGCTTGGGACTTTTCGGCGGGGGGGCCCAAGAGACCCAGTACTTC. It specifies CASSLGLFGGGAQETQYF.